This T cell receptor (beta chain) was sequenced during a study of blood T cell repertoires in COVID-19 (TCRdb year 2020). Context from the whole study: Collaborator samples came from the United States, Italy and Spain and covered acute and convalescent phases of COVID-19. The prospective study material was composed of cDNA or gDNA derived from T cells, B-cell-depleted T cells, or PBMCs. Deeply sampled blood TCRbeta repertoires from subjects exposed to, actively infected with, or recovered from COVID-19 were included in the dataset. A freely available public database, intended as a resource for researchers studying the immune response to SARS-CoV-2, is where the repertoires were released. The samples were drawn from two sources: the first 160 participants of the ongoing ImmuneRACE study, and 1,000 to 1,500 subjects contributed by 6 global collaborators. Sample metadata almost always included a de-identified subject ID, COVID-19 status, age in years and sex. Where available, HLA class I and class II types were obtained from metadata supplied by the sample provider rather than from assay-based typing. What the research found in general, with its limitations: Clinical and demographic metadata were provided uncurated, with the amount varying by source and participant.

A note on this clone: The specificity of this receptor is unknown. Base-call qualities are not available, and no considerably larger clone is one nucleotide away.

TCRbeta CDR3 regions were amplified from genomic DNA by means of the immunoSEQ Assay, a bias-controlled multiplex PCR. The authors' analysis ran thus. Nucleated cell counts per sample were estimated from amplification of reference gene primers within the assay. Sequence reads were collapsed and filtered to measure the absolute abundance of every unique TCRbeta CDR3 rearrangement. Productive Simpson clonality was computed per sample as the square root of Simpson's diversity index over productive rearrangements. TCRdb mirrors the immuneACCESS table, restricted to in-frame sequences. Some clones are absent from its copies; in checked studies, under half trace to an unresolved V gene, and the reason for the others is unknown. The V and J calls and clone size come from that table; D and trimming were worked out from the DNA. The sample records roughly 220,000 clones, roughly 84% of which are singletons. 2.3% of the sample is held by the ten biggest clonotypes.

Each collaborating institution followed its own protocols to collect whole blood in K2EDTA tubes. For TCRbeta analysis, collaborators shipped samples as frozen whole blood, isolated PBMCs, or DNA extracted from either of those sample types. The CDR3, from cysteine to phenylalanine, totals 16 residues. This entry keeps only the CDR3 DNA: 48 bases, framed from base 1. The germline V gene (reference sequence) provides CDR1 SGHNT and CDR2 YYREEE. V lost 3 bases and J lost 3 bases, and the count of bases not matched to a germline gene is 5. What was sequenced was peripheral blood. The sequence was collected from a woman aged 55-70 years with acute or convalescent COVID-19. Recombination joined TRBV5-4 with TRBJ2-3, with 12 bases aligning to TRBD2. The sequenced DNA: TGTGCCAGCAGCTCGACTAGCGGGGGAGCTACAGATACGCAGTATTTT. This codes for CASSSTSGGATDTQYF.